A selection of T cell receptor beta chains follows, all from one sample in a study of blood T cell repertoires in COVID-19. Some clones are missing from TCRdb's copy, which holds only in-frame ones; the method was immunoSEQ multiplex PCR. The data show 45,000 to 65,000 clones, approximately 90% seen once. Source material: peripheral blood. The receptors come from a man aged 45-65 years with acute or convalescent COVID-19. Each CDR3 is given with its conserved first and last residue. D genes are given only for firm matches. Part of the rows lack a size; the others show once, few, many or a class for expanded clones.

d_call j_call clone_size cdr3_length v_call cdr3_aa cdr3_nt
TRBD1 TRBJ1-3 few 15 TRBV7-9 CASSLGSTGRNTIYF TGTGCCAGCAGCTTAGGCTCGACAGGGAGAAACACCATATATTTT
TRBD2 TRBJ2-7 . 14 TRBV10-1 CASSGAGGPYEQYF TGCGCCAGCAGTGGAGCGGGAGGGCCCTACGAGCAGTACTTC
TRBD1 TRBJ2-1 . 14 TRBV5-1 CASSLGQGAHEQFF TGCGCCAGCAGCTTGGGACAGGGGGCGCATGAGCAGTTCTTC
. TRBJ2-1 . 14 TRBV14 CASSQGGTYNEQFF TGTGCCAGCAGCCAGGGGGGTACCTACAATGAGCAGTTCTTC
. TRBJ2-2 . 14 TRBV6-5 CASSYQSNTGELFF TGTGCCAGCAGTTACCAGTCGAACACCGGGGAGCTGTTTTTT
TRBD2 TRBJ2-5 . 16 TRBV2 CASSRNQGTSGETQYF TGTGCCAGCAGCCGAAATCAAGGGACTAGCGGAGAGACCCAGTACTTC
TRBD2 TRBJ2-1 . 16 TRBV5-6 CASSRKGLAGGIEQFF TGTGCCAGCAGCCGAAAGGGACTAGCGGGAGGAATTGAGCAGTTCTTC
TRBD2 TRBJ2-7 few 14 TRBV11-2 CASSPSGGNHEQYF TGTGCCAGCAGCCCGTCGGGGGGGAACCACGAGCAGTACTTC
. TRBJ1-2 . 14 TRBV29-1 CSVSTDLSRSGYTF TGCAGCGTTTCGACCGACTTAAGTAGGTCTGGCTACACCTTC
. TRBJ2-7 . 13 TRBV5-6 CASSLRGAREQYF TGTGCCAGCAGCTTGCGGGGGGCTCGGGAGCAGTACTTC
TRBD2 TRBJ2-1 few 17 TRBV4-1 CASSFRTSGGGENEQFF TGCGCCAGCAGCTTTCGGACTAGCGGAGGGGGAGAAAATGAGCAGTTCTTC
. TRBJ1-4 . 17 TRBV6-6 CASSPRGGVPTNEKLFF TGTGCCAGCAGTCCCCGGGGGGGGGTACCAACTAATGAAAAACTGTTTTTT
TRBD1 TRBJ2-7 . 15 TRBV27 CASSLTGTGIYEQYF TGTGCCAGCAGTTTAACCGGGACAGGGATCTACGAGCAGTACTTC
. TRBJ1-3 . 16 TRBV5-1 CASSLYSRSSGNTIYF TGCGCCAGCAGCTTGTATTCGCGGAGCTCTGGAAACACCATATATTTT
TRBD2 TRBJ2-1 . 14 TRBV27 CASGLAIPHNEQFF TGTGCCAGCGGACTAGCGATCCCCCACAATGAGCAGTTCTTC
. TRBJ1-6 . 16 TRBV19 CASSIDASSYNSPLHF TGTGCCAGTAGTATAGATGCGAGCTCCTATAATTCACCCCTCCACTTT
. TRBJ2-2 . 14 TRBV12-5 CASSEVRGTGELFF TGTGCCTCCAGCGAAGTACGGGGCACCGGGGAGCTGTTTTTT
. TRBJ1-1 . 14 TRBV6-6 CASTNPHTNTEAFF TGTGCCAGCACCAACCCGCACACGAACACTGAAGCTTTCTTT
. TRBJ1-1 . 14 TRBV10-3 CAISGNSMNTEAFF TGTGCCATCAGTGGGAACAGCATGAACACTGAAGCTTTCTTT
TRBD1 TRBJ1-4 . 18 TRBV6-2/TRBV6-3 CASSYPRSGQGFEEKLFF TGTGCCAGCAGTTACCCGCGGAGTGGACAGGGATTTGAAGAAAAACTGTTTTTT
. TRBJ2-7 once 13 TRBV6-5 CASSDSISSEQYF TGTGCCAGCAGTGACTCTATATCGTCTGAGCAGTACTTC
TRBD2 TRBJ2-1 . 16 TRBV20-1 CSASPTSGRGYNEQFF TGCAGTGCTAGTCCCACTAGCGGGAGGGGCTACAATGAGCAGTTCTTC
. TRBJ1-5 . 15 TRBV12-5 CASGFDTSTGQPQHF TGTGCTAGTGGTTTCGACACATCAACCGGTCAGCCCCAGCATTTT
. TRBJ2-7 . 12 TRBV3-1/TRBV3-2 CASSRGSYEQYF TGTGCCAGCAGTAGAGGATCTTACGAGCAGTACTTC
. TRBJ2-1 . 13 TRBV11-3 CASSLFHGNEQFF TGTGCCAGCAGCTTATTTCACGGCAATGAGCAGTTCTTC
. TRBJ2-7 once 15 TRBV14 CASSQLGQPSYEQYF TGTGCCAGCAGCCAACTCGGACAGCCCTCCTACGAGCAGTACTTC
TRBD2 TRBJ2-7 . 16 TRBV7-9 CASSLVLAGGTYEQYF TGTGCCAGCAGCTTAGTACTAGCGGGAGGAACCTACGAGCAGTACTTC
. TRBJ1-1 few 16 TRBV21-1 CASSKERGGANTEAFF TGTGCCAGCAGCAAAGAAAGGGGAGGTGCGAACACTGAAGCTTTCTTT
. TRBJ1-2 . 16 TRBV5-6 CASSPKLGLPNYGYTF TGTGCCAGCAGCCCAAAATTGGGACTTCCGAACTATGGCTACACCTTC
. TRBJ2-1 . 15 TRBV4-2 CASSQSVGGNNEQFF TGTGCCAGCAGCCAATCCGTGGGAGGTAACAATGAGCAGTTCTTC
TRBD1 TRBJ1-2 . 15 TRBV3-1/TRBV3-2 CASSPWGTANYGYTF TGTGCCAGCAGCCCCTGGGGGACAGCTAACTATGGCTACACCTTC
. TRBJ1-1 . 14 TRBV3-1/TRBV3-2 CARTFRGKNTEAFF TGTGCCAGGACTTTTCGAGGAAAGAACACTGAAGCTTTCTTT
. TRBJ2-7 . 14 TRBV7-9 CASSRITKSYEQYF TGTGCCAGCAGCCGAATCACAAAGTCCTACGAGCAGTACTTC
TRBD2 TRBJ2-1 . 15 TRBV9 CASSVLAGDPNEQFF TGTGCCAGCAGCGTACTAGCGGGAGACCCCAATGAGCAGTTCTTC
TRBD1 TRBJ2-5 . 16 TRBV5-4 CASSYGTGKHQETQYF TGTGCCAGCAGCTATGGGACAGGCAAACACCAAGAGACCCAGTACTTC
TRBD2 TRBJ2-7 . 15 TRBV19 CASSIEGSGSLEQYF TGTGCCAGTAGTATAGAGGGTAGCGGGAGTCTCGAGCAGTACTTC
TRBD2 TRBJ2-1 . 17 TRBV19 CASSIGPGAGGYNEQFF TGTGCCAGTAGTATAGGTCCAGGGGCGGGAGGCTACAATGAGCAGTTCTTC
. TRBJ2-1 . 15 TRBV13 CASSYLGGTKNEQFF TGTGCCAGCAGTTACCTGGGAGGTACAAAGAATGAGCAGTTCTTC
. TRBJ1-5 . 16 TRBV27 CASSPGTHYSNQPQHF TGTGCCAGCAGTCCCGGGACACACTATAGCAATCAGCCCCAGCATTTT
. TRBJ2-5 . 13 TRBV15 CATSSSSLETQYF TGTGCCACCAGCAGTTCTTCCTTGGAGACCCAGTACTTC
TRBD2 TRBJ2-1 . 16 TRBV5-1 CASSLGGSGYYNEQFF TGCGCCAGCAGCTTGGGGGGTAGCGGGTACTACAATGAGCAGTTCTTC
. TRBJ2-1 . 13 TRBV3-1/TRBV3-2 CASSHRNRDEQFF TGTGCCAGCAGCCATCGTAATCGAGATGAGCAGTTCTTC
. TRBJ2-1 . 13 TRBV5-1 CASSSIPDNEQFF TGCGCCAGCAGCTCTATTCCGGACAATGAGCAGTTCTTC
TRBD2 TRBJ2-7 . 16 TRBV30 CAWSNRGLAGFGEQYF TGTGCCTGGAGTAACAGGGGACTAGCCGGTTTCGGAGAGCAGTACTTC
. TRBJ2-1 . 16 TRBV14 CASSQDLLALYNEQFF TGTGCCAGCAGCCAAGATCTCCTAGCTCTCTACAATGAGCAGTTCTTC
TRBD1 TRBJ1-2 . 12 TRBV11-2 CASRDTGVGYTF TGTGCCAGCAGGGACACAGGGGTTGGCTACACCTTC
. TRBJ1-5 . 16 TRBV27 CASSLSAQGGYQPQHF TGTGCCAGCAGTTTATCGGCACAGGGAGGGTATCAGCCCCAGCATTTT
. TRBJ2-1 . 15 TRBV5-1 CASSLGGSSYNEQFF TGCGCCAGCAGCTTAGGGGGAAGCTCCTACAATGAGCAGTTCTTC
. TRBJ1-3 . 15 TRBV25-1 CASSELMGSGNTIYF TGTGCCAGCAGTGAATTGATGGGCTCCGGAAACACCATATATTTT
. TRBJ1-2 . 15 TRBV5-1 CASSYNRSANYGYTF TGCGCCAGCAGCTACAACAGGTCAGCTAACTATGGCTACACCTTC
TRBD2 TRBJ2-7 . 17 TRBV6-2/TRBV6-3 CASSHGLAGVLAYEQYF TGTGCCAGCAGCCACGGACTAGCGGGAGTCCTCGCCTACGAGCAGTACTTC
TRBD1 TRBJ2-4 . 15 TRBV12-5 CASGLGTGAKNIQYF TGTGCTAGTGGTTTGGGGACAGGAGCCAAAAACATTCAGTACTTC
TRBD1 TRBJ1-1 . 16 TRBV6-1 CASSEEGQGPYTEAFF TGTGCCAGCAGTGAAGAGGGACAGGGGCCTTACACTGAAGCTTTCTTT
TRBD2 TRBJ2-2 . 17 TRBV24-1 CATSSAGTSGLTGELFF TGTGCCACCAGTTCCGCCGGGACTAGCGGACTTACCGGGGAGCTGTTTTTT
TRBD2 TRBJ2-1 . 17 TRBV9 CASSQSLSGRALNEQFF TGTGCCAGCAGCCAAAGCTTAAGCGGGAGGGCCCTCAATGAGCAGTTCTTC
. TRBJ1-2 . 12 TRBV11-3 CASSLDRGGYTF TGTGCCAGCAGCTTAGACAGAGGTGGCTACACCTTC
TRBD1 TRBJ2-3 once 14 TRBV6-5 CASRRTGGTDTQYF TGTGCCAGCAGGCGGACAGGGGGCACAGATACGCAGTATTTT
. TRBJ2-2 . 14 TRBV27 CASRETANTGELFF TGTGCCAGCCGAGAGACAGCGAACACCGGGGAGCTGTTTTTT
. TRBJ1-3 . 16 TRBV3-1/TRBV3-2 CASSQDRGSSGNTIYF TGTGCCAGCAGCCAAGATAGGGGCAGCTCTGGAAACACCATATATTTT
TRBD2 TRBJ2-7 . 15 TRBV6-5 CASSLTGTSSYEQYF TGTGCCAGCAGTTTGACGGGGACTAGTAGCTACGAGCAGTACTTC